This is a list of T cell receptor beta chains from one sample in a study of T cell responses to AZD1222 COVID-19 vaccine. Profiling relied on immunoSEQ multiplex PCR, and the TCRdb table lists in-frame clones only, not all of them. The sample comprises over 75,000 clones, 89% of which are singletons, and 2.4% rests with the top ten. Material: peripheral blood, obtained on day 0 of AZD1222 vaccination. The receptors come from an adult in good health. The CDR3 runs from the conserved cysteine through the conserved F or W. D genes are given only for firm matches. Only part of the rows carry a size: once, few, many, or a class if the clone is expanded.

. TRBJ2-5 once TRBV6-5 TGTGCCAGCAGTTCTCGGGTGGCGGGACCGGGGACCCAGTACTTC CASSSRVAGPGTQYF
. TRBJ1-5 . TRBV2 TGTGCCAGCAGTGACAGGGGAGACAATCAGCCCCAGCATTTT CASSDRGDNQPQHF
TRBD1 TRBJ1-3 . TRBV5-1 TGCGCCAGCAGCGCAGGGACAGGGGGCGCGGGAAACACCATATATTTT CASSAGTGGAGNTIYF
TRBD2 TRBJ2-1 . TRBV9 TGTGCCAGCAGCTTGACTAGCGGGACATGGATTGAGCAGTTCTTC CASSLTSGTWIEQFF
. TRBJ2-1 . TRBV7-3 TGTGCCAGCAGCCTCTCGCGCAGCTCCTACAATGAGCAGTTCTTC CASSLSRSSYNEQFF
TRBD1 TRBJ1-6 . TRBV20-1 TGCAGTGCTAGTAAGTGGAGACAGGGAGACAGTTCACCCCTCCACTTT CSASKWRQGDSSPLHF
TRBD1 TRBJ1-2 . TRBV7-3 TGTGCCAGCAGCCCCGGACAGGGGAACTATGGCTACACCTTC CASSPGQGNYGYTF
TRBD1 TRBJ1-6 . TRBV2 TGTGCCAGCACCAAGGGACAGGGGGTGGTATCACCCCTCCACTTT CASTKGQGVVSPLHF
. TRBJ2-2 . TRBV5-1 TGCGCCAGCAGCTTGTTACAGAACACCGGGGAGCTGTTTTTT CASSLLQNTGELFF
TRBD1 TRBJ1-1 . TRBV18 TGTGCCAGCTCACCAACGGGACAGGGGCACACTGAAGCTTTCTTT CASSPTGQGHTEAFF
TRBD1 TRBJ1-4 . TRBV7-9 TGTGCCAGCAGCGACAGGGGCCCGAATGAAAAACTGTTTTTT CASSDRGPNEKLFF
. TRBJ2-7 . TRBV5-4 TGTGCCAGCAGCCGGACCCGGGACTCATTTTACTACGAGCAGTACTTC CASSRTRDSFYYEQYF
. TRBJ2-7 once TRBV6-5 TGTGCCAGCAGTTCGCAGGAGGCCTACGAGCAGTACTTC CASSSQEAYEQYF
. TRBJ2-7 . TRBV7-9 TGTGCCAGCAGCTTAATACAGTCCAGCTACGAGCAGTACTTC CASSLIQSSYEQYF
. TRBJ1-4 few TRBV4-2 TGTGCCAGCCGCCGGGGACGGTCTAATGAAAAACTGTTTTTT CASRRGRSNEKLFF
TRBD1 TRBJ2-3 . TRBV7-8 TGTGCCAGCAGCTCTATGGACAGGTCCACATTTGGTACGCAGTATTTT CASSSMDRSTFGTQYF
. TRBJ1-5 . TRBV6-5 TGTGCCAGCAGTTACGGGTGGGGTAGTCAGCCCCAGCATTTT CASSYGWGSQPQHF
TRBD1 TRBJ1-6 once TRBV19 TGTGCCAGTAGTATGGAGGACAGGGGGTTTTTAGGCTCCTATAATTCACCCCTCCACTTT CASSMEDRGFLGSYNSPLHF
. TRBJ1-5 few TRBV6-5 TGTGCCAGCAGTTTTACTCCAATCGGGCCCCAGCATTTT CASSFTPIGPQHF
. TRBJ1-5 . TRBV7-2 TGTGCCAGCAGCTTAGGAGATGGGACGGGCCAGCCCCAGCATTTT CASSLGDGTGQPQHF